The TCR beta chain described here comes from a study of T-cell reconstitution after alpha-beta-depleted transplantation in children. Unique molecular identifiers were incorporated when the TCRbeta library was constructed. TCRdb independently ran MiXCR on the PCR reads; one entry per CDR3 protein. The table lists hundreds of thousands of distinct CDR3 sequences, roughly 9% of them singletons. The origin of this receptor is a human donor who donated a stem cell graft to a child with acute lymphoblastic leukemia. Sample: PBMCs from the stem cell graft donor, taken from the stem cell graft.

The CDR3 DNA reads TGCAGTGCTAGAGAACAGGGCCCCCAAGAGACCCAGTACTTC. It specifies CSAREQGPQETQYF. The gene calls are TRBV20-1 and TRBJ2-5; maybe TRBD1 (6 bases). The CDR3 is 14 residues long. Germline CDR1 reads DFQATT; CDR2 reads SNEGSKA (reference sequence). Trimming pared 0 bases from V and 1 base from J, leaving 9 bases between.